The rows below give T cell receptor beta chains drawn from one sample of a study of blood T cell repertoires in COVID-19. Method: immunoSEQ multiplex PCR; TCRdb's copy keeps in-frame clones and lacks some. The sample holds 450,000 to 500,000 clones, 87% seen once. The sample was PBMCs or T cells enriched from blood (not recorded which). The receptors shown here come from a woman younger than 30 who had recovered from COVID-19. CDR3s include the opening cysteine and the closing phenylalanine or tryptophan. A D gene is named only where the DNA matches it firmly. A clone size is listed for some rows: how often the clone was seen (once, few, many), or a class if it is expanded.

D gene: NA; J gene: TRBJ1-2; clone size: NA; V gene: TRBV2; CDR3 protein: CASREQGSASYGYTF; CDR3 DNA: TGTGCCAGCAGGGAACAGGGATCCGCCTCCTATGGCTACACCTTC
D gene: NA; J gene: TRBJ2-7; clone size: NA; V gene: TRBV23-1; CDR3 protein: CARWTFSYEQYF; CDR3 DNA: TGCGCCAGGTGGACATTTTCCTACGAGCAGTACTTC
D gene: TRBD1; J gene: TRBJ1-6; clone size: NA; V gene: TRBV7-9; CDR3 protein: CASCPLTGNSPLHF; CDR3 DNA: TGTGCCAGCTGCCCCCTGACAGGGAATTCACCCCTCCACTTT
D gene: NA; J gene: TRBJ1-3; clone size: NA; V gene: TRBV28; CDR3 protein: CASSLGTTNGGTIYF; CDR3 DNA: TGTGCCAGCAGTCTCGGGACGACTAACGGGGGCACCATATATTTT
D gene: NA; J gene: TRBJ2-3; clone size: NA; V gene: TRBV11-2; CDR3 protein: CASSFNLERADTQYF; CDR3 DNA: TGTGCCAGCAGCTTTAACCTAGAGAGGGCAGATACGCAGTATTTT
D gene: NA; J gene: TRBJ1-2; clone size: NA; V gene: TRBV7-9; CDR3 protein: CASSLWASGGVSYGYTF; CDR3 DNA: TGTGCCAGCAGCTTATGGGCGTCGGGAGGGGTTAGTTATGGCTACACCTTC
D gene: NA; J gene: TRBJ2-7; clone size: NA; V gene: TRBV6-5; CDR3 protein: CASSHRPIYEQYF; CDR3 DNA: TGTGCCAGCAGCCACAGGCCGATCTACGAGCAGTACTTC
D gene: TRBD2; J gene: TRBJ2-2; clone size: once; V gene: TRBV11-2; CDR3 protein: CASSPEPGGLGGELFF; CDR3 DNA: TGTGCCAGCAGCCCAGAGCCGGGGGGGCTAGGCGGGGAGCTGTTTTTT
D gene: TRBD1; J gene: TRBJ2-7; clone size: NA; V gene: TRBV7-8; CDR3 protein: CASSPFRDRSSYEQYF; CDR3 DNA: TGTGCCAGCAGCCCATTCCGGGACAGGAGCTCCTACGAGCAGTACTTC
D gene: TRBD1; J gene: TRBJ2-1; clone size: NA; V gene: TRBV25-1; CDR3 protein: CASSENTGGISVF; CDR3 DNA: TGTGCCAGCAGTGAAAACACAGGGGGGATTTCAGTCTTC
D gene: TRBD1; J gene: TRBJ1-1; clone size: NA; V gene: TRBV6-1; CDR3 protein: CASSEVDREIGF; CDR3 DNA: TGTGCCAGCAGTGAAGTAGACAGGGAAATAGGATTT
D gene: TRBD2; J gene: TRBJ2-1; clone size: NA; V gene: TRBV5-1; CDR3 protein: CASSPLSGGPYNEQFF; CDR3 DNA: TGCGCCAGCAGCCCGCTTAGCGGGGGCCCATACAATGAGCAGTTCTTC
D gene: TRBD2; J gene: TRBJ2-5; clone size: NA; V gene: TRBV2; CDR3 protein: CASSERLAQTSGTQYF; CDR3 DNA: TGTGCCAGCAGTGAAAGACTAGCGCAAACTTCAGGGACCCAGTACTTC
D gene: TRBD1; J gene: TRBJ1-3; clone size: NA; V gene: TRBV29-1; CDR3 protein: CSVLFLDREKGNTIYF; CDR3 DNA: TGCAGCGTCCTCTTCTTGGACAGGGAAAAAGGAAACACCATATATTTT
D gene: TRBD2; J gene: TRBJ2-1; clone size: NA; V gene: TRBV9; CDR3 protein: CASSVRGLGDNEQFF; CDR3 DNA: TGTGCCAGCAGCGTAAGGGGACTAGGGGACAATGAGCAGTTCTTC
D gene: NA; J gene: TRBJ1-1; clone size: NA; V gene: TRBV12-3/TRBV12-4; CDR3 protein: CASSLAPLTEAFF; CDR3 DNA: TGTGCCAGCAGTTTAGCCCCCCTTACTGAAGCTTTCTTT
D gene: TRBD2; J gene: TRBJ2-5; clone size: NA; V gene: TRBV11-2; CDR3 protein: CASSLVAGESEETQYF; CDR3 DNA: TGTGCCAGCAGCTTAGTAGCGGGGGAGTCCGAAGAGACCCAGTACTTC
D gene: NA; J gene: TRBJ1-2; clone size: few; V gene: TRBV10-3; CDR3 protein: CAISPGLGNYGYTF; CDR3 DNA: TGTGCCATCAGCCCCGGACTGGGGAACTATGGCTACACCTTC
D gene: TRBD1; J gene: TRBJ1-2; clone size: NA; V gene: TRBV28; CDR3 protein: CASSPPGQGAGGYTF; CDR3 DNA: TGTGCCAGCAGTCCTCCGGGACAGGGGGCAGGGGGCTACACCTTC
D gene: NA; J gene: TRBJ1-1; clone size: NA; V gene: TRBV6-1; CDR3 protein: CASSERPGSEAFF; CDR3 DNA: TGTGCCAGCAGTGAACGCCCAGGGTCTGAAGCTTTCTTT
D gene: NA; J gene: TRBJ1-1; clone size: few; V gene: TRBV27; CDR3 protein: CASSLGGNTEAFF; CDR3 DNA: TGTGCCAGCAGTTTAGGAGGGAACACTGAAGCTTTCTTT
D gene: NA; J gene: TRBJ1-2; clone size: once; V gene: TRBV19; CDR3 protein: CASSMRQAPSNYGYTF; CDR3 DNA: TGTGCCAGTAGTATGAGACAGGCGCCCTCTAACTATGGCTACACCTTC